The clone carrying this TCR beta chain was counted once. The naive CD8 fraction comprised CD45RO-negative cells positively selected for CCR7 and excluded terminally differentiated effector memory CD45RA+ cells. Germline assignment: CDR1 SGHTA and CDR2 FQGNSA. The CDR3 runs to 16 residues. The ends lost 4 bases at V and 0 bases at J; junction bases unmatched: 5. The sample belongs to a study of shared clonotypes between healthy human individuals. Here immunoSEQ multiplex PCR was the method, and the copy in TCRdb shows in-frame clones only, minus some. Of around 2.1 million clones in the sample, about 93% were seen once.

The chain is built from TRBV7-2 and TRBJ2-2; 7 bases agree with TRBD1. This clonotype was obtained from a man aged 18 to 35 in good health. Some clones in this sample may be carry-over from other donors' samples. Sequencing was done on a sample of naive CD8+ T cells from PBMCs. The CDR3 reads CASSSKTGSNTGELFF. For the CDR3, the DNA is TGTGCCAGCAGCTCCAAGACAGGGTCGAACACCGGGGAGCTGTTTTTT.